Following are 32 T cell receptor beta chains from one sample sequenced in a study of blood T cell repertoires in COVID-19. This table comes from immunoSEQ multiplex PCR, and its TCRdb copy is limited to in-frame clones, with some not included. The table includes 180,000 or so clones, 75% to 85% detected once. Sequencing was done on a sample of peripheral blood. The origin of the receptors is a woman aged 40 to 49 with COVID-19, enrolled during active disease.

The chain employs TRBV9 and TRBJ2-1; the D gene is possibly TRBD2 (6 bases). This CDR3 comprises 16 residues. V lost 3 bases to trimming and J lost 2 bases, with 15 bases between them. The germline V gene encodes CDR1 SGDLS and CDR2 YYNGEE. The CDR3 DNA reads as TGTGCCAGCAGCGAGGACTATTGGGGCACCTACAATGAGCAGTTCTTC. Protein sequence: CASSEDYWGTYNEQFF.

The V call is TRBV2, the J call TRBJ2-1; D gene unclear. With 7 bases removed from V and 4 bases from J, the gap between germline ends came to 17 bases. The CDR3 has 15 amino acids. CDR1 is SNHLY, CDR2 FYNNEI, per germline. The CDR3 DNA sequence: TGTGCCAGCAAACTCCTAGACGGCGCATACAATGAGCAGTTCTTC. As protein: CASKLLDGAYNEQFF.

In regard to this clone: Other DNA sequences from this sample encode an identical CDR3 as well. The rearrangement joins TRBV3-1 (or the pseudogene TRBV3-2) to TRBJ2-1, with 7 bases fitting TRBD2. The CDR3 is made up of 15 amino acids. J was trimmed by 0 bases and V by 4 bases; bases with no gene match: 3. The germline V gene encodes CDR1 LGHDT and CDR2 YNNKEL (reference sequence). The CDR3 here is CASSRAGSSYNEQFF. The CDR3 region has the DNA TGTGCCAGCAGCCGAGCGGGGTCCTCCTACAATGAGCAGTTCTTC.

The CDR3 coding sequence is TGTGCCTGGAGTATCGGACTAGCGGGGGCTACCGGGGAGCTGTTTTTT. Translating it yields CAWSIGLAGATGELFF. The chain joins TRBV30 to TRBJ2-2; 13 positions match TRBD2. The CDR3 is 16 residues long. J was trimmed by 5 bases and V by 2 bases; bases with no gene match: 5. The germline V gene encodes CDR1 GTSNPN and CDR2 SVGIG (reference sequence).

This sequence joins TRBV10-3 and TRBJ2-7; the match to TRBD1 covers 7 bases. The ends lost 10 bases at V and 5 bases at J; junction bases unmatched: 14. Germline V gene data show CDR1 as ENHRY and CDR2 as SYGVKD. CDR3 length equals 14 residues. The CDR3 DNA reads as TGTGCCACAGAAGAAAGACAGGGTGCGGACGAGCAGTACGTC. It encodes CATEERQGADEQYV.

The V gene is TRBV5-5, the J gene TRBJ2-7; 10 bases line up with TRBD1. The V gene's germline CDR1 is SGHKS and CDR2 YYEKEE (reference sequence). Trimming removed 3 bases from V and 3 bases from J; junction bases left unmatched: 6. The CDR3 has 15 amino acids. CDR3 loop: CASSWAGTGVYEQYF. CDR3 bases: TGTGCCAGCAGCTGGGCCGGGACAGGGGTCTACGAGCAGTACTTC.

The rearrangement uses TRBV7-9 and TRBJ1-3; D is perhaps TRBD1 (6 bases). V was clipped by 6 bases and J by 0 bases, with 21 bases between them. CDR3 length: 18 residues. Germline lookup yields CDR1 SEHNR and CDR2 FQNEAQ (reference sequence). CDR3 amino acids: CASRARDISPLSGNTIYF. CDR3 DNA sequence: TGTGCCAGCAGGGCCCGGGACATCTCTCCCCTCTCTGGAAACACCATATATTTT.

The J gene is TRBJ2-3, the V gene TRBV19, with TRBD2 as a possible D gene (6 bases). V was shortened by 1 base and J by 5 bases, with 19 bases between the two germline ends. Germline CDR1 LNHDA, CDR2 SQIVND (reference sequence). The CDR3 spans 17 residues. CDR3 region: CASSIVQAGSPGDTQYF. CDR3 in DNA: TGTGCCAGTAGTATAGTGCAAGCGGGCTCGCCGGGAGATACGCAGTATTTT.

This clone was seen a handful of times. The genes are TRBV28 and TRBJ2-3; D might be TRBD2 (5 bases). The CDR3 consists of 17 residues. V was shortened by 1 base and J by 4 bases, with 18 bases between the two germline ends. Germline V gives CDR1 MDHEN, CDR2 SYDVKM. CDR3 region: CASSLFGVRVNSDTQYF. The DNA for the CDR3 is TGTGCCAGCAGTTTATTCGGGGTGCGGGTAAATTCAGATACGCAGTATTTT.

The rearrangement uses TRBV15 and TRBJ1-2, with D possibly being TRBD1 (5 bases). V was cut by 5 bases and J by 4 bases, with 14 bases left in between. CDR3 length: 14 residues. Germline values: CDR1 LNHNV, CDR2 YYDKDF (reference sequence). DNA of the CDR3: TGTGCCACCAGCGGAAGGGGAATAGGCTATGGCTACACCTTC. Residues: CATSGRGIGYGYTF.

The chain employs TRBV12-3 or TRBV12-4 and TRBJ1-6; D call uncertain. Deletions cut 4 bases from V and 12 bases from J, with 10 bases between. The CDR3 length is 12 residues. The DNA for the CDR3 is TGTGCCAGCAGTTACCCCTATCGACCCCTCCACTTT. Translating gives CASSYPYRPLHF.

The V gene is TRBV6-4, the J gene TRBJ2-3; maybe TRBD1 (5 bases). Germline assignment: CDR1 MRHNA and CDR2 SNTAGT. The CDR3 covers 15 residues. Trimming took off 3 bases at V and 2 bases at J, with 12 bases between the two ends. The CDR3 DNA follows: TGTGCCAGCAGTGAGGGGCAAGCCCACACAGATACGCAGTATTTT. Translating it yields CASSEGQAHTDTQYF.

This chain links TRBV2 with TRBJ2-4, with 9 positions matching TRBD2. The V segment lost 1 base and the J segment 7 bases; nucleotides outside the gene matches: 17. This CDR3 spans 19 amino acids. Germline CDR1 and CDR2: SNHLY and FYNNEI. DNA for the CDR3: TGTGCCAGCAGTGAAGGGGCCACGGCTAGCGGGGTTAGGAAGAACATTCAGTACTTC. As protein: CASSEGATASGVRKNIQYF.

This chain connects TRBV5-6 to TRBJ1-3; tentative D call: TRBD1 (5 bases). CDR3 size: 15 residues. V shed 4 bases and J shed 0 bases, with 11 bases lying between them. Germline-derived CDR1 and CDR2 are SGHDT and YYEEEE. The CDR3 bases are TGTGCCAGCAGCCCCGACAGCAGCTCTGGAAACACCATATATTTT. It is translated as CASSPDSSSGNTIYF.

The chain couples TRBV11-2 to TRBJ2-3; 15 bases are a match to TRBD2. CDR1 and CDR2 (germline): SGHAT, FQNNGV. Trimming cost V 1 base and J 4 bases; bases outside gene matches: 3. This CDR3 is 17 amino acids long. For the CDR3, the DNA is TGTGCCAGCAGCTTAGTCGGACTAGCGGGAGGGCCAGATACGCAGTATTTT. Translating gives CASSLVGLAGGPDTQYF.

This clone was counted a single time. The gene calls are TRBV3-1 (or the pseudogene TRBV3-2) and TRBJ2-5, with TRBD1 matching 11 bases. Germline assignment: CDR1 LGHDT and CDR2 YNNKEL (reference sequence). The CDR3 contains 14 residues. J gave up 5 bases and V 7 bases, and 6 bases lay outside the gene matches. The CDR3 sequence: CASNYGTGGETQYF. As DNA, the CDR3 is TGTGCCAGCAACTACGGGACAGGGGGGGAGACCCAGTACTTC.

This chain connects TRBV7-2 to TRBJ2-5, with 12 bases lining up with TRBD1. This CDR3 contains 15 residues. V gave up 4 bases and J gave up 5 bases; unmatched junction bases: 5. In germline, CDR1 is SGHTA, CDR2 FQGNSA. The CDR3 DNA sequence: TGTGCCAGCAGCTGGGACAGGGGGCAGTGGGAGACCCAGTACTTC. This translates into CASSWDRGQWETQYF. Drawing the rest from reference TRBV7-2 and TRBJ2-5, the complete variable domain is GAGVSQSPSNKVTEKGKDVELRCDPISGHTALYWYRQSLGQGLEFLIYFQGNSAPDKSGLPSDRFSAERTGGSVSTLTIQRTQQEDSAVYLCASSWDRGQWETQYFGPGTRLLVL.

This chain links TRBV29-1 with TRBJ1-1; 7 nucleotides agree with TRBD1. The junction had 17 bases not matched to a gene; V was cut back by 2 bases and J by 8 bases. The CDR3 runs to 16 residues. Per the germline V gene, CDR1 is SQVTM and CDR2 is ANQGSEA. The CDR3 reads CSVETGQTADYEEAFF. CDR3 nucleotide sequence: TGCAGCGTTGAAACGGGACAGACGGCCGACTACGAGGAAGCTTTCTTT.

The chain employs TRBV28 and TRBJ2-2, with 8 bases matching TRBD2. Per germline, CDR1 MDHEN and CDR2 SYDVKM. Trimming took 8 bases from V and 3 from J; bases not matched to a gene: 5. This CDR3 region has 14 residues. CDR3 nucleotides: TGTGCCAGCTCCATAGCGGGGTACACCGGGGAGCTGTTTTTT. Translation: CASSIAGYTGELFF.

The J gene is TRBJ2-7, the V gene TRBV20-1, with D maybe TRBD1 (5 bases). The CDR3 spans 12 residues. V was shortened by 3 bases and J by 2 bases, with 8 bases between the two germline ends. Germline-derived CDR1 and CDR2 are DFQATT and SNEGSKA (reference sequence). CDR3 sequence reads: CSASPGTYEQYF. In DNA, the CDR3 is TGCAGTGCTAGTCCAGGGACCTACGAGCAGTACTTC.

V gene TRBV30 combines with J gene TRBJ2-2, with unresolved D. This CDR3 region has 12 residues. V shed 1 base and J shed 7 bases, with 7 bases lying between them. Germline V gene sequence: CDR1 GTSNPN, CDR2 SVGIG (reference sequence). CDR3 DNA sequence: TGTGCCTGGAGTGCCGACATCGGGGAGCTGTTTTTT. This sequence encodes CAWSADIGELFF. Together with reference TRBV30 and TRBJ2-2, the CDR3 gives the full variable domain: SQTIHQWPATLVQPVGSPLSLECTVEGTSNPNLYWYRQAAGRGLQLLFYSVGIGQISSEVPQNLSASRPQDRQFILSSKKLLLSDSGFYLCAWSADIGELFFGEGSRLTVL.

The rearrangement uses TRBV9 and TRBJ2-3; 9 bases align to TRBD2. Per the germline V gene, CDR1 is SGDLS and CDR2 is YYNGEE. CDR3 length: 16 residues. Trimming at V came to 3 bases and at J to 4 bases, leaving 9 bases not matched to a gene. This chain's CDR3 is CASSGPGAGGPDTQYF. The CDR3, as DNA: TGTGCCAGCAGCGGACCAGGAGCGGGGGGCCCAGATACGCAGTATTTT.

This rearrangement joins TRBV30 to TRBJ2-5; TRBD1 might be the D (5 bases). Deletions cut 4 bases from V and 6 bases from J, with 12 bases between. CDR3 length: 12 amino acids. CDR1 is GTSNPN, CDR2 SVGIG, per germline (reference sequence). The CDR3: CAWTQGTKTQYF. Written as DNA, the CDR3 is TGTGCCTGGACTCAGGGTACAAAGACCCAGTACTTC.

This chain uses TRBV30 with TRBJ2-3, with TRBD1 matching 9 bases. CDR1 and CDR2 (germline): GTSNPN, SVGIG (reference sequence). The CDR3 has 14 amino acids. J was trimmed by 3 bases and V by 4 bases; bases with no gene match: 5. CDR3 sequence reads: CAWISGTGTDTQYF. The CDR3 region has the DNA TGTGCCTGGATTTCTGGGACAGGGACAGATACGCAGTATTTT.

This chain uses TRBV3-1 (or the pseudogene TRBV3-2) with TRBJ2-7; 7 bases are shared with TRBD1. CDR1 and CDR2 from the germline V gene are LGHDT and YNNKEL (reference sequence). The junction had 5 bases not matched to a gene; V was cut back by 1 base and J by 2 bases. The CDR3 consists of 15 residues. CDR3: CASSQGQGGTYEQYF. CDR3 nucleotide sequence: TGTGCCAGCAGCCAAGGACAGGGCGGTACCTACGAGCAGTACTTC.

This clone was found a few times. The chain carries TRBV7-9 and TRBJ1-6; D gene ambiguous. This CDR3 comprises 14 residues. Trimming removed 1 base at V and 9 bases at J, with 10 bases between. Germline CDR1 and CDR2: SEHNR and FQNEAQ (reference sequence). The CDR3 here is CASSLVVESSPLHF. Written as DNA, the CDR3 is TGTGCCAGCAGCTTAGTGGTAGAATCTTCACCCCTCCACTTT.

This clone was recorded a few times. V and J are TRBV7-2 and TRBJ2-7; 9 positions match TRBD1. The CDR3 contains 15 residues. Germline trimming cut 5 bases from V and 7 bases from J; bases unmatched to any gene: 12. From germline, CDR1 is SGHTA and CDR2 FQGNSA. CDR3 DNA sequence: TGTGCCAGCAGCGTAACCGGGACAGGGAAGCTTGAGCAGTACTTC. Translated, it gives CASSVTGTGKLEQYF.

The chain couples TRBV21-1 to TRBJ2-2; the D segment call TRBD2 is taken from the table without a DNA check. TRBV21-1 counts as a pseudogene. The CDR3 runs 14 residues. CDR3 DNA sequence: TGTGCCAGCGGGACTAGCGGGAACACCGGGGAGCTGTTTTTT. Encoded protein: CASGTSGNTGELFF.

This chain links TRBV19 with TRBJ1-4; D call uncertain. The germline V gene has CDR1 LNHDA and CDR2 SQIVND (reference sequence). Between the trimmed V and J ends, which lost 6 bases and 8 bases, there was a span of 13 bases. The CDR3 runs 13 residues. CDR3 nucleotides: TGTGCCAGTAGCAGAGGAGCGACCGAAAAACTGTTTTTT. The encoded protein is CASSRGATEKLFF.

The rearrangement joins TRBV7-8 to TRBJ2-1; D is uncertain. This CDR3 has 13 amino acids. The germline CDR1 and CDR2 sequences are SGHVS and FQNEAQ. Trimming stripped 4 bases from V and 10 bases from J, with 14 bases between. The CDR3 protein is CASSSQPRLEQFF. Written as DNA, the CDR3 is TGTGCCAGCAGCTCCCAACCCCGACTGGAGCAGTTCTTC.

The chain uses TRBV18 and TRBJ1-3; D gene ambiguous. CDR3 length equals 14 residues. Germline lookup yields CDR1 KGHSH and CDR2 LQKENI. Trimming removed 3 bases at V and 0 bases at J, with 6 bases between. CDR3 in DNA: TGTGCCAGCTCACCCCCAGGCTCTGGAAACACCATATATTTT. Translating it yields CASSPPGSGNTIYF.

V and J are TRBV7-8 and TRBJ2-7; perhaps TRBD1 as D (5 bases). The CDR3 sequence is 14 residues long. The germline gives CDR1 SGHVS, CDR2 FQNEAQ. The germline V and J ends were trimmed by 3 bases and 2 bases, with 11 bases remaining between them. The CDR3 spells CASSFSVRAYEQYV. CDR3 bases: TGTGCCAGCAGCTTCTCAGTCAGGGCCTACGAGCAGTACGTC.